This T cell receptor beta chain was sequenced for a study of T-cell reconstitution after alpha-beta-depleted transplantation in children. Germline-derived CDR1 and CDR2 are SGHAT and FQNNGV. The CDR3 has 14 residues. V dropped 6 bases and J dropped 4 bases, with 16 bases sitting between them. Ten or more counts support this clonotype. During its preparation, the TCRbeta library received unique molecular identifiers. TCRdb re-called the PCR reads with MiXCR, one entry per CDR3 protein. The data contain 200,000 to 250,000 distinct CDR3 sequences, less than 9% of them singletons. The sequencing here drew on PBMCs, mostly from graft donor cells, taken 180 days after TCRalphabeta/CD19-depleted stem cell transplant. The receptor was isolated from a male patient aged 10 to 17 who had a stem cell transplant for acute lymphoblastic leukemia, so the T cells may come from the graft donor. The chain is built from TRBV11-2 and TRBJ2-7; D might be TRBD1 (5 bases). This CDR3 reads CASSNRGFSYEQYF. CDR3 nucleotide sequence: TGTGCCAGCAGTAATAGGGGATTTTCATACGAGCAGTACTTC. Variable domain in full (rest from reference TRBV11-2 and TRBJ2-7): EAGVAQSPRYKIIEKRQSVAFWCNPISGHATLYWYQQILGQGPKLLIQFQNNGVVDDSQLPKDRFSAERLKGVDSTLKIQPAKLEDSAVYLCASSNRGFSYEQYFGPGTRLTVT.